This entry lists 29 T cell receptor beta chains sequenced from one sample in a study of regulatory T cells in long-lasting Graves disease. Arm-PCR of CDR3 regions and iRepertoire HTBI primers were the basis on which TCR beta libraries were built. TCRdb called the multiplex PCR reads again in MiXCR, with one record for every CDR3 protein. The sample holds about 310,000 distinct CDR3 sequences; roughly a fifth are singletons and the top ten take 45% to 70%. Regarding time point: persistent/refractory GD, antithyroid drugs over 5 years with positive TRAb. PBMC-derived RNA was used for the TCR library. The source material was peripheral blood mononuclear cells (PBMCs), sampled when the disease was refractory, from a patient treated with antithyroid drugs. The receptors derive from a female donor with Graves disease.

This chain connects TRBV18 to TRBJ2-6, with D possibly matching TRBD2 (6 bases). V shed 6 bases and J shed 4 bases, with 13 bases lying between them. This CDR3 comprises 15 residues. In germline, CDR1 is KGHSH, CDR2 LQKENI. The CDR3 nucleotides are TGTGCCAGCTCTCCGATCGGGGGAGGGGCCAACGTCCTGACTTTC. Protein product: CASSPIGGGANVLTF.

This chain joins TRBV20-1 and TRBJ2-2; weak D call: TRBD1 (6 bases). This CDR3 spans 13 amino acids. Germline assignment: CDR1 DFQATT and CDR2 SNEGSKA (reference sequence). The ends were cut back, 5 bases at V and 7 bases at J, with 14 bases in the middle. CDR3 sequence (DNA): TGCAGTGCTGGACAGACCTCGGGCGGGGAGCTGTTTTTT. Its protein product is CSAGQTSGGELFF.

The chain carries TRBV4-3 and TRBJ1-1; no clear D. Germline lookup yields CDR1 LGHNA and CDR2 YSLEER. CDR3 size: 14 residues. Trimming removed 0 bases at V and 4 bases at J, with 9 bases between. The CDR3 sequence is CASSQDLTATEAFF. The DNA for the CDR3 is TGCGCCAGCAGCCAAGACCTCACGGCCACTGAAGCTTTCTTT.

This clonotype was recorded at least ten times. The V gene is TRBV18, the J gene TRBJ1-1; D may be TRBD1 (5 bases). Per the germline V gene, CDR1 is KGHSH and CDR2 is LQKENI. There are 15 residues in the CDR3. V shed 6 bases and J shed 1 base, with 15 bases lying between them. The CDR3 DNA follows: TGTGCCAGCTCTAGGAGCCTGACAGAGAACACTGAAGCTTTCTTT. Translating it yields CASSRSLTENTEAFF.

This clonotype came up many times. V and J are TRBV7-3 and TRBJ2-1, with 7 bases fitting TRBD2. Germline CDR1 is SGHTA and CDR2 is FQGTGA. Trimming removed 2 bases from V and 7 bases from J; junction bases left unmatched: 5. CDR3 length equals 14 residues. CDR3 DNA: TGTGCCAGCAGCTTACAGAGCGGGGCGAATGAGCAGTTCTTC. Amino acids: CASSLQSGANEQFF.

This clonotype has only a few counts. In nucleotides, the CDR3 is TGTGCCAGCAGCTTCTCAGCGGGGTTCGAGACCCAGTACTTC. Translating gives CASSFSAGFETQYF. The V and J genes are TRBV7-9 and TRBJ2-5; 7 bases are shared with TRBD2. Germline-derived CDR1 and CDR2 are SEHNR and FQNEAQ (reference sequence). The CDR3 runs to 14 residues. The V and J ends lost 3 bases and 5 bases, in that order; junction bases with no gene match: 6.

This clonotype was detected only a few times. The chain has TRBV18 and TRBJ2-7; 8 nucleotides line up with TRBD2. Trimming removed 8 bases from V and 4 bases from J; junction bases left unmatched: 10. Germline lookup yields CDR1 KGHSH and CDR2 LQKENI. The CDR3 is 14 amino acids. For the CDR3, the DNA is TGTGCCAGCAGTCCCAGCGGGAGAGGATACGAGCAGTACTTC. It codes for CASSPSGRGYEQYF.

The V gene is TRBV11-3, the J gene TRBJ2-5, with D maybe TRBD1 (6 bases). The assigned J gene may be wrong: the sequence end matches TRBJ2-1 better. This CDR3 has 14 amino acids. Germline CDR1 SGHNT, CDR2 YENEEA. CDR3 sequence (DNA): TGTGCCAGCAGCTTTGGGGGCCCCTACAATGAGCAGTTCTTC. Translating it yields CASSFGGPYNEQFF.

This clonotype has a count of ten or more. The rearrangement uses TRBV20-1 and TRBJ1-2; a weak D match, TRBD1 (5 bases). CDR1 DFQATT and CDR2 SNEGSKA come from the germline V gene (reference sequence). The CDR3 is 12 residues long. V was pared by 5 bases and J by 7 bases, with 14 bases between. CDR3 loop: CSAGNSGLGYTF. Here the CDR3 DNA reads TGCAGTGCTGGAAACTCAGGGCTTGGCTACACCTTC.

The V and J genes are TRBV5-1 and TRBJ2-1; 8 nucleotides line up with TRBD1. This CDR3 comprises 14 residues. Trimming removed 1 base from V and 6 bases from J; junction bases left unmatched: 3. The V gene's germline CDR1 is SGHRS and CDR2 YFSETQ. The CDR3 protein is CASSLFGTGNEQFF. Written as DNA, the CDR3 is TGCGCCAGCAGCTTGTTCGGGACAGGCAATGAGCAGTTCTTC.

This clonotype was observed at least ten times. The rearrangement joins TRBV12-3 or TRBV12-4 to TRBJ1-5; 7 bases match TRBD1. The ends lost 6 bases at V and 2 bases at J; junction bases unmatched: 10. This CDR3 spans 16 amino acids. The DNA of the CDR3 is TGTGCCAGCAGCCTCGACAGGGCTCCTGGCAATCAGCCCCAGCATTTT. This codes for CASSLDRAPGNQPQHF.

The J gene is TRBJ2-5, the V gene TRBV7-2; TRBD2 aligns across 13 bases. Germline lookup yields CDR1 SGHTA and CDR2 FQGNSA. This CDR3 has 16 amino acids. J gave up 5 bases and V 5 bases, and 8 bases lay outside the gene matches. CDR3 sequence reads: CASSLRLAGGQETQYF. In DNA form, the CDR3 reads TGTGCCAGCAGCCTCAGACTAGCGGGGGGCCAGGAGACCCAGTACTTC.

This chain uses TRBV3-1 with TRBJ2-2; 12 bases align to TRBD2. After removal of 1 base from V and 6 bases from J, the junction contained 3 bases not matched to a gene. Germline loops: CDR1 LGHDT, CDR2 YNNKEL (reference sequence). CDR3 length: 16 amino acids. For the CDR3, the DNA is TGTGCCAGCAGCCAAGCGTCTAGCGGGAGGGCCGGGGAGCTGTTTTTT. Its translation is CASSQASSGRAGELFF.

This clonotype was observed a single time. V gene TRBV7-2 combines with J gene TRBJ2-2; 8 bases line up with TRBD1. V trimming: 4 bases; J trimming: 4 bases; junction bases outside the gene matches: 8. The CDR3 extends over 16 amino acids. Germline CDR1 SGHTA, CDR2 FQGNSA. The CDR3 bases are TGTGCCAGCAGCTCCCGGACAGGGTCGGCCACCGGGGAGCTGTTTTTT. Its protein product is CASSSRTGSATGELFF.

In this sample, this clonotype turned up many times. This CDR3 reads CASDPRGRWTQYF. The CDR3 DNA is TGTGCCAGCGATCCTAGGGGGAGATGGACCCAGTACTTC. The chain has TRBV2 and TRBJ2-5, with a possible D match to TRBD1 (6 bases). The CDR3 sequence is 13 residues long. The germline gives CDR1 SNHLY, CDR2 FYNNEI. V was trimmed by 8 bases and J by 7 bases, leaving 17 bases between them. The full variable domain, completed using reference TRBV2 and TRBJ2-5, is EPEVTQTPSHQVTQMGQEVILRCVPISNHLYFYWYRQILGQKVEFLVSFYNNEISEKSEIFDDQFSVERPDGSNFTLKIRSTKLEDSAMYFCASDPRGRWTQYFGPGTRLLVL.

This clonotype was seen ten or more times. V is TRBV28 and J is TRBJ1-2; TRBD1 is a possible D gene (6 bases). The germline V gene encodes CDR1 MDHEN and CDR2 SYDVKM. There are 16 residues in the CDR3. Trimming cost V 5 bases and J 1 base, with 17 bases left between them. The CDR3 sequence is CASSHTRQVFNYGYTF. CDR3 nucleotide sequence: TGTGCCAGCAGTCACACGAGACAGGTTTTTAACTATGGCTACACCTTC.

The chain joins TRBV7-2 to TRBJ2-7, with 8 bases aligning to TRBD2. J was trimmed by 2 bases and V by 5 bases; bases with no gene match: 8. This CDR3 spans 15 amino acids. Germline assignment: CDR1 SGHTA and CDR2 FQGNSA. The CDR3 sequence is CASSPSSGPAYEQYF. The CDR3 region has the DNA TGTGCCAGCAGCCCATCTAGCGGGCCAGCCTACGAGCAGTACTTC.

CDR3 amino acids: CASSLRTGYYGYTF. DNA of the CDR3: TGTGCCAGCAGCCTTCGGACAGGCTACTATGGCTACACCTTC. The rearrangement links TRBV7-2 to TRBJ1-2; 7 nucleotides agree with TRBD1. V lost 5 bases, J lost 3 bases, and 6 bases stayed unmatched. Germline CDR1 SGHTA, CDR2 FQGNSA. The CDR3 consists of 14 residues.

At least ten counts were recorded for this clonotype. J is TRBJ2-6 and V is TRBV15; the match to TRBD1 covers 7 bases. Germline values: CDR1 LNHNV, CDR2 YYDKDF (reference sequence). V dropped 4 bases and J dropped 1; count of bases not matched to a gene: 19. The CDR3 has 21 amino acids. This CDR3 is CATSNERQGGWSVSGANVLTF. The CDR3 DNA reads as TGTGCCACCAGCAACGAAAGACAGGGCGGCTGGTCAGTTTCTGGGGCCAACGTCCTGACTTTC.

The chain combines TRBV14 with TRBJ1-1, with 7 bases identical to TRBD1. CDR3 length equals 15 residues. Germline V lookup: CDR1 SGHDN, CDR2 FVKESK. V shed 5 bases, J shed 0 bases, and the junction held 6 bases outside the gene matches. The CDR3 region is CASSLMGQMNTEAFF. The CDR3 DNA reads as TGTGCCAGCAGCTTAATGGGACAGATGAACACTGAAGCTTTCTTT.

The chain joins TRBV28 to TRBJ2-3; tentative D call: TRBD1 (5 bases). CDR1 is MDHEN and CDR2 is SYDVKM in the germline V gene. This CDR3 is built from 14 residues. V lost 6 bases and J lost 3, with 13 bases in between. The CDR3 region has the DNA TGTGCCAGCAGATACACAGACAGAACAGATACGCAGTATTTT. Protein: CASRYTDRTDTQYF.

The CDR3 loop reads CASSRTGHTEAFF. DNA of the CDR3: TGTGCCAGCAGCCGGACAGGGCACACTGAAGCTTTCTTT. This chain uses TRBV7-3 with TRBJ1-1; TRBD1 matches 8 bases. The CDR3 is 13 amino acids. Germline values: CDR1 SGHTA, CDR2 FQGTGA. After removal of 5 bases from V and 3 bases from J, the junction contained 2 bases not matched to a gene.

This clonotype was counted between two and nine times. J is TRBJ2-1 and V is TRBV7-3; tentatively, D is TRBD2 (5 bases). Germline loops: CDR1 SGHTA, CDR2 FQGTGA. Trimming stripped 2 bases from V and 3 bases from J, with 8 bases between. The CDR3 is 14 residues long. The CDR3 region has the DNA TGTGCCAGCAGCTTACACGGGATCTACAATGAGCAGTTCTTC. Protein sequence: CASSLHGIYNEQFF.

CDR3 amino acids: CASSFEANQETQYF. CDR3 nucleotide sequence: TGTGCCAGCAGTTTTGAGGCCAACCAAGAGACCCAGTACTTC. This chain joins TRBV27 and TRBJ2-5, with D unresolved. V was cut by 3 bases and J by 0 bases, with 8 bases left in between. Per the germline V gene, CDR1 is MNHEY and CDR2 is SMNVEV (reference sequence). The CDR3 runs to 14 residues.

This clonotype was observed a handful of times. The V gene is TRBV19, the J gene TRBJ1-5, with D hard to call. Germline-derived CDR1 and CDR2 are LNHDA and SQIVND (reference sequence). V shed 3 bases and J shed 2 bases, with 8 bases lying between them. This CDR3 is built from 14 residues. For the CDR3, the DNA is TGTGCCAGTAGTATGCCCCAGGGCAATCAGCCCCAGCATTTT. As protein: CASSMPQGNQPQHF. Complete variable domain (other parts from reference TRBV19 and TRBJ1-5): DGGITQSPKYLFRKEGQNVTLSCEQNLNHDAMYWYRQDPGQGLRLIYYSQIVNDFQKGDIAEGYSVSREKKESFPLTVTSAQKNPTAFYLCASSMPQGNQPQHFGDGTRLSIL.

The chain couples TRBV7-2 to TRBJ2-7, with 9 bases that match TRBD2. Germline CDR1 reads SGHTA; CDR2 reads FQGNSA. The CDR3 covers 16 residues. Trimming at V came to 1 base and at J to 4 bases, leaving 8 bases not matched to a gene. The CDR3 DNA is TGTGCCAGCAGCTTAGTTTGGGCGGGAGGGCAATACGAGCAGTACTTC. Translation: CASSLVWAGGQYEQYF.

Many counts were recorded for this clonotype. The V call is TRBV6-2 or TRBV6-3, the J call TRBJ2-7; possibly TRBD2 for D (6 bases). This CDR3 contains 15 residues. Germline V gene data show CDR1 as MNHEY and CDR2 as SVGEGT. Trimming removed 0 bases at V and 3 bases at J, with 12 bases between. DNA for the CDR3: TGTGCCAGCAGTTACTCGGACTACCGAAACTACGAGCAGTACTTC. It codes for CASSYSDYRNYEQYF.

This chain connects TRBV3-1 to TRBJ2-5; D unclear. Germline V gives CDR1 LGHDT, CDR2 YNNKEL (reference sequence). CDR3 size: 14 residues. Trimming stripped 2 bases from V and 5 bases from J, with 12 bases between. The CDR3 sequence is CASSQSWAPETQYF. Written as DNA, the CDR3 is TGTGCCAGCAGCCAAAGCTGGGCCCCGGAGACCCAGTACTTC.

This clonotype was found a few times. CDR3 sequence reads: CASSHGSGPEYEQYF. The CDR3 DNA follows: TGTGCCAGCAGCCACGGGTCAGGACCGGAATACGAGCAGTACTTC. V is TRBV13 and J is TRBJ2-7; unclear D gene. V lost 5 bases to trimming and J lost 4 bases, with 18 bases between them. The CDR3 runs 15 residues. Germline V gene sequence: CDR1 PRHDT, CDR2 FYEKMQ (reference sequence).